This TCR beta chain derives from a study of T-cell memory formation after mild COVID-19. The study's findings and limits: Largely, contracting CD4+ clones fell within CM and EM, and contracting CD8+ clones within EMRA. A balance of CD4 and CD8 characterized clones contracting day 15 to 85, whereas later expanders leaned CD4+.

The germline V and J ends were trimmed by 10 bases and 2 bases, with 16 bases remaining between them. Germline V CDR1 and CDR2: LNHDA, SQIVND (reference sequence). The CDR3 is 14 residues long. This clonotype was seen only a few times. Its antigen is undetermined. In TCRdb, the 5' RACE reads were re-called with MiXCR into one record per CDR3 protein. The sample shows about 500,000 distinct CDR3 sequences, over 20% of them seen only once. This clonotype originated in an adult woman who had mild COVID-19 (a few samples of this study predate the infection). Cell type and time point are not known. Material for sequencing was PBMCs or a T cell subset sorted from them (not recorded which). This chain connects TRBV19 to TRBJ2-3, with a weak D call TRBD1 (6 bases). DNA of the CDR3: TGTGCCATCTCCTGGGACACCTACACAGATACGCAGTATTTT. Translated: CAISWDTYTDTQYF. The whole variable domain, filled in from reference TRBV19 and TRBJ2-3, reads DGGITQSPKYLFRKEGQNVTLSCEQNLNHDAMYWYRQDPGQGLRLIYYSQIVNDFQKGDIAEGYSVSREKKESFPLTVTSAQKNPTAFYLCAISWDTYTDTQYFGPGTRLTVL.